This passage covers 18 T cell receptor beta chains from one sample sequenced in a study of CD4+ T cells in melanoma. Here immunoSEQ multiplex PCR was the method, and the copy in TCRdb shows in-frame clones only, minus some. Of fewer than 20,000 clones listed, 80% to 90% are singletons. Source material: cells from a culture (not recorded whether cultured in vitro). The origin of the receptors is a human donor with melanoma.

This rearrangement joins TRBV6-6 to TRBJ2-7; D unresolved. Between the trimmed V and J ends, which lost 2 bases and 1 base, there was a span of 3 bases. CDR3 length: 12 amino acids. Germline CDR1 reads MNHNY; CDR2 reads SVGAGI (reference sequence). CDR3 DNA: TGTGCCAGCAGTTACACATCCTACGAGCAGTACTTC. Its protein is CASSYTSYEQYF.

The chain links TRBV9 to TRBJ2-4, with no clear D. This CDR3 has 14 residues. Trimming stripped 1 base from V and 8 bases from J, with 13 bases between. CDR1 is SGDLS, CDR2 YYNGEE, per germline. The CDR3 here is CASSVNAGGDIQYF. The DNA of the CDR3 is TGTGCCAGCAGCGTAAACGCAGGCGGCGACATTCAGTACTTC.

J is TRBJ2-3 and V is TRBV18; 7 bases fit TRBD2. The CDR3 is 14 amino acids. Germline assignment: CDR1 KGHSH and CDR2 LQKENI. The V and J ends lost 4 bases and 5 bases, in that order; junction bases with no gene match: 6. CDR3 in DNA: TGTGCCAGCTCACTTTCTAGCGGCGAAGATACGCAGTATTTT. It specifies CASSLSSGEDTQYF.

This clone was recorded once. This chain joins TRBV18 and TRBJ2-3; TRBD2 matches 8 bases. Looked up from germline, CDR1 is KGHSH and CDR2 is LQKENI. The CDR3 totals 15 residues. V lost 3 bases and J lost 5; bases outside the gene matches: 7. CDR3 amino acids: CASSPGGGLEDTQYF. CDR3 nucleotides: TGTGCCAGCTCACCCGGCGGGGGGCTGGAAGATACGCAGTATTTT.

The chain carries TRBV10-3 and TRBJ2-5; 7 bases map to TRBD2. The germline V gene has CDR1 ENHRY and CDR2 SYGVKD. Unmatched junction bases numbered 10, after V lost 8 bases and J lost 1 base. The CDR3 is 15 residues long. DNA of the CDR3: TGTGCCATCGCAAGACAAGCGGGGTCCCAAGAGACCCAGTACTTC. Residues: CAIARQAGSQETQYF.

This clone was seen more than once but under ten times. The gene calls are TRBV11-2 and TRBJ2-3; D gene uncertain. The length of the CDR3 is 14 residues. Germline V gives CDR1 SGHAT, CDR2 FQNNGV. V was cut by 3 bases and J by 3 bases, with 10 bases left in between. CDR3 amino acids: CASSFPTATDTQYF. The CDR3 DNA reads as TGTGCCAGCAGCTTCCCGACGGCAACAGATACGCAGTATTTT.

The chain employs TRBV30 and TRBJ1-1; D call uncertain. Germline CDR1 and CDR2: GTSNPN and SVGIG (reference sequence). V lost 0 bases and J 4 bases, leaving 15 bases between the germline ends. CDR3 length: 15 residues. The DNA of the CDR3 is TGTGCCTGGAGTGTTCAGATAGGAAGAGGCACTGAAGCTTTCTTT. Translation gives CAWSVQIGRGTEAFF.

The V call is TRBV21-1, the J call TRBJ2-5; the table calls TRBD2, which could not be checked here. TRBV21-1 is flagged as a pseudogene. The CDR3 has 16 residues. CDR3: CASSKGLAETQETQYF. The CDR3 bases are TGTGCCAGCAGCAAGGGACTAGCGGAGACGCAAGAGACCCAGTACTTC.

The chain recombines TRBV5-1 with TRBJ2-5; TRBD2 agrees at 8 bases. CDR3 length: 16 amino acids. Germline V gives CDR1 SGHRS, CDR2 YFSETQ. V lost 5 bases and J lost 1; bases outside the gene matches: 10. The CDR3 DNA reads as TGCGCCAGCAGGACCGGGGGGGCGGGTTCCCAAGAGACCCAGTACTTC. Translation: CASRTGGAGSQETQYF.

This CDR3 is CAISESVNTEAFF. As DNA, the CDR3 is TGTGCCATCAGTGAGTCGGTGAACACTGAAGCTTTCTTT. This chain connects TRBV10-3 to TRBJ1-1; D not certain. The CDR3 runs 13 residues. CDR1 and CDR2 (germline): ENHRY, SYGVKD. The V end was cut by 0 bases, the J end by 0 bases, with 2 bases between.

The V and J genes are TRBV5-6 and TRBJ1-2; D remains ambiguous. CDR1 is SGHDT and CDR2 is YYEEEE in the germline V gene. The CDR3 loop spans 14 amino acids. V shed 3 bases and J shed 3 bases, with 12 bases lying between them. CDR3 amino acids: CASSSGPRDYGYTF. The CDR3 nucleotides read TGTGCCAGCAGCTCAGGTCCTAGGGACTATGGCTACACCTTC.

This clone was observed once. The chain has TRBV7-9 and TRBJ2-7; 10 bases map to TRBD2. Germline V lookup: CDR1 SEHNR, CDR2 FQNEAQ (reference sequence). V lost 4 bases, J lost 0 bases, and 9 bases stayed unmatched. This CDR3 has 17 residues. The CDR3 region has the DNA TGTGCCAGCAGCTGGGGTCCTAGCGGGGGTTACTCCTACGAGCAGTACTTC. It specifies CASSWGPSGGYSYEQYF.

V usage is TRBV9 and J usage is TRBJ1-2, with TRBD1 as a possible D gene (5 bases). The CDR3 spans 16 residues. The germline V gene has CDR1 SGDLS and CDR2 YYNGEE. Trimming shortened V by 1 base and J by 4 bases, and 17 bases separated the two germline ends. The CDR3 here is CASSVTGGTYSYGYTF. The CDR3 DNA reads as TGTGCCAGCAGCGTAACGGGGGGGACCTATAGCTATGGCTACACCTTC.

V is TRBV6-5 and J is TRBJ2-7, with TRBD1 identical over 7 bases. The J segment lost 4 bases and the V segment lost 4 bases, leaving 7 bases of the junction unmatched. The CDR3 is made up of 14 amino acids. From germline, CDR1 is MNHEY and CDR2 SVGAGI. The CDR3 DNA follows: TGTGCCAGCAGTTCGGACAGGTCGATTTACGAGCAGTACTTC. Amino acids: CASSSDRSIYEQYF.

The chain joins TRBV4-1 to TRBJ2-5; 7 bases map to TRBD1. Germline loops: CDR1 MGHRA, CDR2 YSYEKL. The V segment lost 3 bases and the J segment 3 bases; nucleotides outside the gene matches: 7. The CDR3 loop spans 15 amino acids. The DNA of the CDR3 is TGCGCCAGCAGCCATCCGGGACAGCAAAAAGAGACCCAGTACTTC. It yields the protein CASSHPGQQKETQYF.

The V call is TRBV11-1, the J call TRBJ2-2; a possible D gene is TRBD2 (6 bases). Germline CDR1 SGHAT, CDR2 FQDESV (reference sequence). The CDR3 is 16 amino acids. V lost 9 bases, J lost 4 bases, and 21 bases lay in between. Here the CDR3 reads CASGPNAGFGTGELFF. The DNA of the CDR3 is TGTGCCAGTGGCCCCAATGCGGGATTTGGCACCGGGGAGCTGTTTTTT. The full variable domain, completed using reference TRBV11-1 and TRBJ2-2, is EAEVAQSPRYKITEKSQAVAFWCDPISGHATLYWYRQILGQGPELLVQFQDESVVDDSQLPKDRFSAERLKGVDSTLKIQPAELGDSAMYLCASGPNAGFGTGELFFGEGSRLTVL.

V usage is TRBV7-2 and J usage is TRBJ1-5; D gene ambiguous. Germline-derived CDR1 and CDR2 are SGHTA and FQGNSA. CDR3 length: 15 residues. With 3 bases removed from V and 0 bases from J, the gap between germline ends came to 9 bases. The CDR3 loop is CASSFGLYSNQPQHF. The CDR3 coding sequence is TGTGCCAGCAGCTTCGGTTTGTATAGCAATCAGCCCCAGCATTTT.

The gene calls are TRBV2 and TRBJ1-5; 8 nucleotides agree with TRBD1. The CDR3 totals 14 residues. The germline gives CDR1 SNHLY, CDR2 FYNNEI. Trimming took 2 bases from V and 7 from J; bases not matched to a gene: 4. CDR3 nucleotides: TGTGCCAGCAGTGAACTGACAGGGGAGCAGCCCCAGCATTTT. It yields the protein CASSELTGEQPQHF.